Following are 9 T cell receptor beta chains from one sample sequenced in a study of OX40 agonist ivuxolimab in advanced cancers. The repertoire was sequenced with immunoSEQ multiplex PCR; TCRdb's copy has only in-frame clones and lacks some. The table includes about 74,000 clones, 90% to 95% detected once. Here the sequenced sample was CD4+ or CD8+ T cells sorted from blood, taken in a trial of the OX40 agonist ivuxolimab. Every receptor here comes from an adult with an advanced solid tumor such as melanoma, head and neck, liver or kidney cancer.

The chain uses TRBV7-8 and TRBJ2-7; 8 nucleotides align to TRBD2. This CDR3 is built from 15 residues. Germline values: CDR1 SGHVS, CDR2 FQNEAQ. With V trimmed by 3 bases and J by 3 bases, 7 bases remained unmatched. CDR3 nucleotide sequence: TGTGCCAGCAGCTTTATCGGGCTAGCGGGCTACGAGCAGTACTTC. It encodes CASSFIGLAGYEQYF. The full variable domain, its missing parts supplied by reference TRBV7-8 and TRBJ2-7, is GAGVSQSPRYKVAKRGQDVALRCDPISGHVSLFWYQQALGQGPEFLTYFQNEAQLDKSGLPSDRFFAERPEGSVSTLKIQRTQQEDSAVYLCASSFIGLAGYEQYFGPGTRLTVT.

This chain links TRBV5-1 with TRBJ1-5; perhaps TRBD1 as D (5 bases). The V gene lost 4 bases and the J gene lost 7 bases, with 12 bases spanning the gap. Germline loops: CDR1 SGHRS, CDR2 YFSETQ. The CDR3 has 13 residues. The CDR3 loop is CASSLWGGQPQHF. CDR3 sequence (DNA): TGCGCCAGCAGCCTGTGGGGGGGGCAGCCCCAGCATTTT.

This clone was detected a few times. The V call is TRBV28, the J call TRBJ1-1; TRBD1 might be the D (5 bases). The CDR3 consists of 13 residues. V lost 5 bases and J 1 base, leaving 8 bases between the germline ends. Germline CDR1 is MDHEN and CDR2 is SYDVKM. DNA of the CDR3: TGTGCCAGCAGTCCCGGGACGAACACTGAAGCTTTCTTT. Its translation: CASSPGTNTEAFF.

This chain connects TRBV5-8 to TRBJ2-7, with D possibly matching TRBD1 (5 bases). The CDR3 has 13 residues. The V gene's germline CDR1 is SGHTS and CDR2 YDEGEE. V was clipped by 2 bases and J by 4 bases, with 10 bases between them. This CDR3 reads CASSLRGDYEQYF. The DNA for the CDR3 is TGTGCCAGCAGCTTAAGGGGTGATTACGAGCAGTACTTC.

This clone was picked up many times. Here the CDR3 DNA reads TGTGCCACCAGCAGGGCTGGGGTAGTTGACTATGGCTACACCTTC. Its protein is CATSRAGVVDYGYTF. V and J are TRBV15 and TRBJ1-2; no firm D call. Germline V gene data show CDR1 as LNHNV and CDR2 as YYDKDF (reference sequence). CDR3 length: 15 amino acids. V dropped 3 bases and J dropped 3 bases, with 14 bases sitting between them. Full variable domain (outside the CDR3, taken from reference TRBV15 and TRBJ1-2): DAMVIQNPRYQVTQFGKPVTLSCSQTLNHNVMYWYQQKSSQAPKLLFHYYDKDFNNEADTPDNFQSRRPNTSFCFLDIRSPGLGDTAMYLCATSRAGVVDYGYTFGSGTRLTVV.

The CDR3 nucleotides are TGTGCCAGCAGCTCGTATTCCGGGACTAGCGGGAGAAGTGGCACCGGGGAGCTGTTTTTT. It translates to CASSSYSGTSGRSGTGELFF. This chain links TRBV11-3 with TRBJ2-2; TRBD2 matches 14 bases. CDR1 and CDR2 (germline): SGHNT, YENEEA. The CDR3 covers 20 residues. V lost 4 bases and J lost 4; bases outside the gene matches: 14.

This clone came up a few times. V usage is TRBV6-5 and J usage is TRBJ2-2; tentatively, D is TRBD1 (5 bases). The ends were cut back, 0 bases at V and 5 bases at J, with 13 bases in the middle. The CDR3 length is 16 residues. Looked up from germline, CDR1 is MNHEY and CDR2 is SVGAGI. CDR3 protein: CASSYSQGRGTGELFF. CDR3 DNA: TGTGCCAGCAGTTACTCCCAGGGAAGAGGTACCGGGGAGCTGTTTTTT.

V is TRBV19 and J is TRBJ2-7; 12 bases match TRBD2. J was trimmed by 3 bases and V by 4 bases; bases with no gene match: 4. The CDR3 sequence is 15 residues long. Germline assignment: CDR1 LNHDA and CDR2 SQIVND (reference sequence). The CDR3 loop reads CASSNRLAGVYEQYF. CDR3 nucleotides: TGTGCCAGTAGTAATAGACTAGCGGGAGTCTACGAGCAGTACTTC. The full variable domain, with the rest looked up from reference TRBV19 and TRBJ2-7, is DGGITQSPKYLFRKEGQNVTLSCEQNLNHDAMYWYRQDPGQGLRLIYYSQIVNDFQKGDIAEGYSVSREKKESFPLTVTSAQKNPTAFYLCASSNRLAGVYEQYFGPGTRLTVT.

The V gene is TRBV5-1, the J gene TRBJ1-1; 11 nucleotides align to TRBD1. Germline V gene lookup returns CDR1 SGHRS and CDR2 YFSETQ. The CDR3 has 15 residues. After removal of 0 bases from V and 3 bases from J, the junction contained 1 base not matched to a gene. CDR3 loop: CASSLGDRGDTEAFF. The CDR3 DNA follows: TGCGCCAGCAGCTTGGGGGACAGGGGGGACACTGAAGCTTTCTTT.